One T cell receptor beta chain is described in this entry. This receptor's antigen is unknown. Base quality data are lacking; no much larger clone is found one base away. This sample was included in a study of blood T cells in healthy people across ages (dated by TCRdb to the mid-2010s). As for the study more broadly: In model experiments, template switching captured about one uniquely barcoded TCR beta cDNA molecule for every two T cells. Age-related changes in TCR beta repertoire diversity were measured in the study by deep sequencing normalized with unique cDNA molecular identifiers. The donors were split into four age groups: young (average about 16 years), middle-aged (roughly 42), aged (approximately 59) and long-lived (82). To avoid experimental bias, donors of different ages were randomly spread across the sequencing lanes. Using the same blood draw, the study looked at two additional independent replicas of 1 million unique cDNA reads for two donors, one aged 18 to 30 and the other aged 80 or older. General study outcomes and caveats: Because profiling used bulk unsorted PBMCs, naive and antigen-experienced compartments could not be compared conclusively. Estimates of total diversity based on one million sequenced T cells were considered lower bounds and underestimates. The long-lived group showed more naive CD4+ T cells, fewer expanded clones and increased TCR diversity than the aged group, suggesting age selection. There was a strong correlation between observed TCR beta diversity and the percentage of naive T cells measured by flow cytometry. As age increased, observed TCR beta diversity per million T cells dropped in a roughly linear way, and a significant reduction was already evident by age roughly 36. Because donor CMV infection status was unknown, age-related changes in expanded clonotypes were potentially confounded.

The receptor library was made with 5' RACE. Sequenced on an Illumina HiSeq 2500. A second PCR of roughly 7 to 12 cycles was run with a J-beta primer mix and a sample-barcoded 5' primer. A unique molecular identifier was introduced onto each TCR beta cDNA molecule by a template-switch 5' adaptor carrying 12 random nucleotides. Each sample yielded at least 3 million CDR3-containing paired-end reads. All of the RNA was converted into first-strand cDNA using the Mint cDNA synthesis kit, with a TRBC-specific oligonucleotide serving as the primer. Following uracil-DNA glycosylase treatment, all cDNA underwent a first 18-cycle PCR with the universal primers M1SS and BC2_uni_R. The original pipeline was this. For normalization, 1 million high-quality reads were randomly selected from each sample, with every read carrying a distinct molecular identifier. Instead of being binned into consensus sequences, reads with shared molecular identifiers were discarded. CDR3 identification, clonotype clustering and error correction used MiTCR with a Q25 quality threshold and the strictest error-elimination algorithm. A nonparametric unseen species model using Euler transformation provided a lower-bound estimate of total TCR beta diversity. The public reads were quality trimmed at Q25 with fastp and then assembled into clones with MiXCR by TCRdb, keeping productive beta chains. Each CDR3 protein gets just one entry, which takes the most common genes and DNA from the rows behind it. These V and J calls derive from TCRdb rather than the authors' analysis. The table for this sample lists 700,000 to 1,000,000 distinct CDR3 sequences; around two fifths of them were counted only once. Jointly, the top ten make up roughly 19% of the sample.

From the germline V gene, CDR1 is LGHNA and CDR2 is YNFKEQ. V is clipped by 4 bases and J by 3 bases, and the sequence between their germline boundaries is 22 bases long. The CDR3 runs 18 amino acids, cysteine and phenylalanine included. Solely the CDR3 DNA is kept, with 54 bases framed from the first base. The donors were roughly 40 Caucasian individuals from Russia, aged roughly 6 to 100 years, who were systemically healthy. Each donor gave ten milliliters of peripheral blood, drawn into EDTA-treated Vacutainer tubes. Ficoll-Paque density-gradient centrifugation was used to isolate PBMCs, with at least 7 million per sample. Total RNA was extracted from PBMCs with Trizol reagent, with at least 6 micrograms obtained per sample. The percentages of naive CD45RAhigh/CD27high T cells were determined by flow cytometry on a PBMC aliquot from every donor.

The sequence is built from TRBV4-2 and TRBJ2-4, and TRBD2 may be the D gene, going by 6 matching bases. Source material: blood. This receptor was obtained from a man aged 55 to 70 in good health. The sequence in DNA is TGTGCCAGCAGCCTCGGAGGGTCCCAGCGGCCCGTCAAAAACATTCAGTACTTC. Its protein is CASSLGGSQRPVKNIQYF.